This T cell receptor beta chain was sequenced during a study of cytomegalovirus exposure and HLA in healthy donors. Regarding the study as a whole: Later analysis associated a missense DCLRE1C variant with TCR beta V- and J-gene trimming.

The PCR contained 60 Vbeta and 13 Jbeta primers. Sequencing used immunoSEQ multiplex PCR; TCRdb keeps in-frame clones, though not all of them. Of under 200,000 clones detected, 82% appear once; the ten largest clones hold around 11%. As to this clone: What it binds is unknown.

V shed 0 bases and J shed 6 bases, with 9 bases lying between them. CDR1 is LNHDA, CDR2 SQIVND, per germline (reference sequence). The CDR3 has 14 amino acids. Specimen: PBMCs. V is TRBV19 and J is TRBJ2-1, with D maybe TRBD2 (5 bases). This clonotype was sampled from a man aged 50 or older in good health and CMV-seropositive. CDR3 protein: CASSIDPGFNEQFF. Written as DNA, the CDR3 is TGTGCCAGTAGTATAGATCCGGGGTTCAATGAGCAGTTCTTC.